This TCR beta chain appears in the sequencing data of a study of vaccination and CD4 T cells after COVID-19. The treatment is: approximately 11-day PBMC culture with coronavirus spike peptide pools or control peptides (ViraFEST assay). For this clonotype: Its antigen is unknown.

The study sequenced cultured CD4+ T cell DNA using the Oncomine TCR Beta short-read assay. From cultured CD4+ T cells, genomic DNA was extracted. Each CDR3 protein gets one entry after TCRdb re-called the PCR reads with MiXCR. Seen here are roughly 7,500 distinct CDR3 sequences, around 70% observed once, and the top ten hold 35% to 40%. Per germline, CDR1 SGHTA and CDR2 FQGNSA. The V end lost 5 bases, the J end lost 4 bases, and 15 bases lay between the germline ends. The CDR3 runs 15 residues. Sequencing was done on a sample of CD4+ T cells from blood, cultured in vitro. The rearrangement uses TRBV7-2 and TRBJ1-5; TRBD1 might be the D (5 bases). This clonotype was obtained from a human donor who had recovered from COVID-19. The CDR3 DNA follows: TGTGCCAGCAGCCCCCTGGGGGGTAGGAATCAGCCCCAGCATTTT. Protein sequence: CASSPLGGRNQPQHF.